This passage covers 12 T cell receptor beta chains from one sample sequenced in a study of control samples from healthy donors and cancer patients (dated by TCRdb to about 2020). Libraries were built with the immunoSEQ multiplex PCR assay. The clones in this table, taken by TCRdb from immuneACCESS, are in-frame only. Not every clone is retained; where verified, under half of the shortfall comes from an unresolved V gene, and the cause of the rest is unknown. The sample includes about 85,000 clones, with 85% to 90% observed a single time. The ten most abundant clones make up roughly 7.6% of the sample. Sequences were obtained from blood. These receptors all come from a woman aged 55 to 70 in good health.

The chain recombines TRBV5-1 with TRBJ2-5; 9 nucleotides agree with TRBD1. Germline assignment: CDR1 SGHRS and CDR2 YFSETQ. The CDR3 has 16 amino acids. V dropped 4 bases and J dropped 2; count of bases not matched to a gene: 9. CDR3 bases: TGCGCCAGCAGCAGGGGACAGGGCAACGGTCAAGAGACCCAGTACTTC. Its translation: CASSRGQGNGQETQYF.

This clone was counted once. The chain recombines TRBV27 with TRBJ1-1, with 7 bases aligning to TRBD1. The CDR3 extends over 16 amino acids. CDR1 and CDR2 (germline): MNHEY, SMNVEV (reference sequence). J was trimmed by 1 base and V by 6 bases; bases with no gene match: 11. The CDR3 DNA sequence: TGTGCCAGCAGGAACAGGGGCGCCGTTGGGAACACTGAAGCTTTCTTT. It codes for CASRNRGAVGNTEAFF.

The V gene is TRBV9, the J gene TRBJ1-2; no firm D call. Germline V gene sequence: CDR1 SGDLS, CDR2 YYNGEE. V dropped 0 bases and J dropped 2 bases, with 11 bases sitting between them. The CDR3 contains 15 residues. For the CDR3, the DNA is TGTGCCAGCAGCGTAGAAGCCCGCCTAAACTATGGCTACACCTTC. Translating it yields CASSVEARLNYGYTF.

This chain links TRBV7-6 with TRBJ1-1, with D hard to call. This CDR3 region has 15 residues. The V and J ends lost 1 base and 0 bases respectively, with 9 bases between them. CDR1 SGHVS and CDR2 FNYEAQ come from the germline V gene. The CDR3 protein is CASSLVGGLNTEAFF. CDR3 nucleotide sequence: TGTGCCAGCAGCTTAGTTGGAGGGTTGAACACTGAAGCTTTCTTT.

This sequence joins TRBV12-3 or TRBV12-4 and TRBJ1-2; D is unresolved. The V end was cut by 5 bases, the J end by 0 bases, with 7 bases between. This CDR3 is built from 13 residues. The CDR3 is CASSVATNYGYTF. In DNA, the CDR3 is TGTGCCAGCAGTGTCGCCACTAACTATGGCTACACCTTC.

The chain joins TRBV7-9 to TRBJ1-1; 10 positions match TRBD1. Trimming at V came to 5 bases and at J to 4 bases, leaving 4 bases not matched to a gene. The CDR3 has 14 residues. The germline V gene has CDR1 SEHNR and CDR2 FQNEAQ (reference sequence). The DNA for the CDR3 is TGTGCCAGCAGCGGATGGACAGGGGGCACTGAAGCTTTCTTT. It specifies CASSGWTGGTEAFF. The full variable domain, completed using reference TRBV7-9 and TRBJ1-1, is DTGVSQNPRHKITKRGQNVTFRCDPISEHNRLYWYRQTLGQGPEFLTYFQNEAQLEKSRLLSDRFSAERPKGSFSTLEIQRTEQGDSAMYLCASSGWTGGTEAFFGQGTRLTVV.

The chain is built from TRBV11-3 and TRBJ1-1; the D gene is possibly TRBD1 (5 bases). This CDR3 contains 15 residues. V dropped 6 bases and J dropped 6 bases, with 20 bases sitting between them. CDR1 SGHNT and CDR2 YENEEA come from the germline V gene. The CDR3 reads CASSHDGARRAEAFF. The DNA for the CDR3 is TGTGCCAGCAGTCATGATGGGGCGCGGAGGGCTGAAGCTTTCTTT.

In regard to this clone: At one boundary the junction diverges from the germline segment, which might be a read error. The rearrangement joins TRBV11-3 to TRBJ2-1; the D is unclear. Per germline, CDR1 SGHNT and CDR2 YENEEA. CDR3 length: 13 residues. In DNA, the CDR3 is TGTGCCGGCAGCCACTCAGGTGGGAATGAGCAGTTCTTC. This encodes CAGSHSGGNEQFF.

The chain uses TRBV12-5 and TRBJ2-5; the match to TRBD1 covers 9 bases. This CDR3 has 16 residues. In germline, CDR1 is LGHNT, CDR2 FRNRAP. V lost 4 bases and J lost 2; bases outside the gene matches: 8. The CDR3: CASGWGQGLGQETQYF. The CDR3 nucleotides are TGTGCTAGTGGTTGGGGACAGGGATTGGGTCAAGAGACCCAGTACTTC.

The rearrangement links TRBV28 to TRBJ1-1; no reliable D call. The germline V and J ends were trimmed by 5 bases and 4 bases, with 11 bases remaining between them. The CDR3 contains 13 residues. CDR1 and CDR2 from the germline V gene are MDHEN and SYDVKM. Here the CDR3 DNA reads TGTGCCAGCAGTCCAAGTTGGGGCACTGAAGCTTTCTTT. It codes for CASSPSWGTEAFF. Full variable domain (missing parts from reference TRBV28 and TRBJ1-1): DVKVTQSSRYLVKRTGEKVFLECVQDMDHENMFWYRQDPGLGLRLIYFSYDVKMKEKGDIPEGYSVSREKKERFSLILESASTNQTSMYLCASSPSWGTEAFFGQGTRLTVV.

The J gene is TRBJ1-5, the V gene TRBV30, with no clear D. V was cut by 0 bases and J by 1 base, with 10 bases left in between. Germline V lookup: CDR1 GTSNPN, CDR2 SVGIG (reference sequence). The CDR3 length is 15 residues. The CDR3, as DNA: TGTGCCTGGAGTGTAGGGCTGAACAGCAATCAGCCCCAGCATTTT. This encodes CAWSVGLNSNQPQHF.

The count of this clone is one. The chain combines TRBV6-1 with TRBJ1-4; D not resolved. The V gene lost 3 bases and the J gene lost 5 bases, with 13 bases spanning the gap. Germline loops: CDR1 MNHNS, CDR2 SASEGT. This CDR3 comprises 15 residues. The CDR3 DNA sequence: TGTGCCAGCAGTGATATCAGACCGGTAAATGAAAAACTGTTTTTT. It translates to CASSDIRPVNEKLFF.